Below, 29 T cell receptor beta chains from the same sample are listed, as sequenced in a study of T-cell reconstitution after alpha-beta-depleted transplantation in children. For TCRbeta, the library was prepared with unique molecular identifiers. TCRdb re-analysed the PCR reads in MiXCR, keeping a single row per CDR3 protein. This sample carries some 280,000 distinct CDR3 sequences, 9.9% of them seen once, and the ten largest clones take roughly a tenth. The source material was PBMCs from the stem cell graft donor, sampled from the stem cell graft. All receptors derive from a human donor who donated a stem cell graft to a child with SCID.

The chain has TRBV24-1 and TRBJ2-1, with D possibly TRBD2 on 5 matching bases. CDR1 is KGHDR, CDR2 SFDVKD, per germline. The ends were cut back, 6 bases at V and 7 bases at J, with 18 bases in the middle. This CDR3 spans 15 amino acids. CDR3 sequence (DNA): TGTGCCACCAGTAACGAGGGCGGCGTCGGTAATGAGCAGTTCTTC. It is translated as CATSNEGGVGNEQFF.

This clonotype was observed at least ten times. V is TRBV2 and J is TRBJ1-2; D call uncertain. Germline CDR1 and CDR2: SNHLY and FYNNEI. The length of the CDR3 is 13 residues. The V and J ends lost 4 bases and 0 bases respectively, with 6 bases between them. The CDR3 DNA is TGTGCCAGCAGTGCGAACTCTAACTATGGCTACACCTTC. Translating gives CASSANSNYGYTF.

The chain links TRBV5-1 to TRBJ2-7; D not resolved. The CDR3 is 16 amino acids. Germline assignment: CDR1 SGHRS and CDR2 YFSETQ. Between the trimmed V and J ends, which lost 0 bases and 6 bases, there was a span of 19 bases. For the CDR3, the DNA is TGCGCCAGCAGCTTGGGTTTGGGCCGTGGGTCGATCGAGCAGTACTTC. This encodes CASSLGLGRGSIEQYF.

This clonotype was detected a few times. The rearrangement uses TRBV12-3 or TRBV12-4 and TRBJ1-2, with D hard to call. The CDR3 has 14 residues. V dropped 7 bases and J dropped 0 bases, with 12 bases sitting between them. CDR3 region: CASTGLIANYGYTF. CDR3 in DNA: TGTGCCAGCACAGGACTTATAGCTAACTATGGCTACACCTTC.

The sample holds a few counts of this clonotype. The J gene is TRBJ2-1, the V gene TRBV15, with D maybe TRBD2 (5 bases). V lost 7 bases to trimming and J lost 0 bases, with 13 bases between them. The CDR3 sequence is 15 residues long. Looked up from germline, CDR1 is LNHNV and CDR2 is YYDKDF (reference sequence). The CDR3, as DNA: TGTGCCACCACAGTAGCGAGAAGCTCCTACAATGAGCAGTTCTTC. Its protein is CATTVARSSYNEQFF.

The genes are TRBV7-3 and TRBJ2-1; 7 nucleotides align to TRBD2. The CDR3 is made up of 17 amino acids. Germline CDR1 SGHTA, CDR2 FQGTGA. V lost 5 bases, J lost 0 bases, and 10 bases stayed unmatched. This CDR3 is CASSETVGGGSYNEQFF. CDR3 coding DNA: TGTGCCAGCAGCGAGACTGTTGGCGGGGGCTCCTACAATGAGCAGTTCTTC.

This clonotype has more than one count but fewer than ten. The rearrangement links TRBV5-1 to TRBJ2-7; 8 bases agree with TRBD1. This CDR3 has 15 amino acids. CDR1 and CDR2 (germline): SGHRS, YFSETQ. V shed 0 bases, J shed 4 bases, and the junction held 6 bases outside the gene matches. CDR3 in DNA: TGCGCCAGCAGCTTGGTGCCAGGGGGCGCATACGAGCAGTACTTC. Amino acids: CASSLVPGGAYEQYF.

This clonotype appeared a few times. DNA for the CDR3: TGTGCCAGCACTCAGGGGAGAAACATGAACACTGAAGCTTTCTTT. Translation: CASTQGRNMNTEAFF. The gene calls are TRBV12-3 or TRBV12-4 and TRBJ1-1; possible D gene TRBD1, 6 bases. This CDR3 is built from 15 residues. Trimming took off 7 bases at V and 0 bases at J, with 15 bases between the two ends.

This clonotype was observed many times. This chain uses TRBV7-8 with TRBJ2-7; possible D gene TRBD1, 5 bases. Trimming removed 2 bases at V and 6 bases at J, with 14 bases between. This CDR3 has 14 amino acids. Germline V gives CDR1 SGHVS, CDR2 FQNEAQ. The CDR3 region is CASSLRRDSGEQYF. The CDR3 DNA reads as TGTGCCAGCAGCTTAAGGAGAGACAGTGGCGAGCAGTACTTC.

This clonotype showed up many times. The chain's CDR3 is CASSLRRGSTDTQYF. DNA for the CDR3: TGTGCCAGCAGCTTGCGGAGGGGGAGCACAGATACGCAGTATTTT. The gene calls are TRBV5-5 and TRBJ2-3; D tentatively fits TRBD1 or TRBD2 (6 bases each). CDR1 and CDR2 (germline): SGHKS, YYEKEE (reference sequence). The V end lost 1 base, the J end lost 0 bases, and 9 bases lay between the germline ends. CDR3 length: 15 residues. Looking up the rest from reference TRBV5-5 and TRBJ2-3 gives the full variable domain: DAGVTQSPTHLIKTRGQQVTLRCSPISGHKSVSWYQQVLGQGPQFIFQYYEKEERGRGNFPDRFSARQFPNYSSELNVNALLLGDSALYLCASSLRRGSTDTQYFGPGTRLTVL.

This clonotype was picked up many times. J is TRBJ2-5 and V is TRBV9; the match to TRBD2 covers 8 bases. The CDR3 is 15 amino acids. With V trimmed by 3 bases and J by 3 bases, 7 bases remained unmatched. Germline CDR1 is SGDLS and CDR2 is YYNGEE. CDR3 coding DNA: TGTGCCAGCAGCGGGGGAGCGGGGGCCAAAGAGACCCAGTACTTC. Amino acid sequence: CASSGGAGAKETQYF.

This clonotype was counted only a few times. The chain uses TRBV19 and TRBJ1-6, with 7 nucleotides matching TRBD1. This CDR3 region has 16 residues. Germline V gene data show CDR1 as LNHDA and CDR2 as SQIVND (reference sequence). The trim removed 3 bases at V and 5 bases at J, leaving 7 bases unmatched. The CDR3 DNA reads TGTGCCAGTAGTATTTCCGGGACAGCCAATAATTCACCCCTCCACTTT. It specifies CASSISGTANNSPLHF.

The V and J genes are TRBV4-2 and TRBJ2-5; 16 bases map to TRBD2. CDR1 and CDR2 (germline): LGHNA, YNFKEQ. The CDR3 has 17 residues. V dropped 4 bases and J dropped 2; count of bases not matched to a gene: 4. The CDR3 region is CASSPGTSGGVQETQYF. The CDR3 nucleotides read TGTGCCAGCAGCCCCGGGACTAGCGGGGGGGTTCAAGAGACCCAGTACTTC.

The rearrangement uses TRBV5-6 and TRBJ1-3; D might be TRBD1 (6 bases). This CDR3 spans 16 amino acids. Germline V gene data show CDR1 as SGHDT and CDR2 as YYEEEE. The V end lost 4 bases, the J end lost 0 bases, and 14 bases lay between the germline ends. For the CDR3, the DNA is TGTGCCAGCAGCGCGGGACAATTCATCTCTGGAAACACCATATATTTT. Protein sequence: CASSAGQFISGNTIYF.

This clonotype was detected ten times or more. This rearrangement joins TRBV6-5 to TRBJ1-1, with D tentatively TRBD1 (6 bases). The CDR3 length is 14 residues. The germline V gene has CDR1 MNHEY and CDR2 SVGAGI. Trimming removed 2 bases at V and 1 base at J, with 8 bases between. This CDR3 is CASSYVGANTEAFF. CDR3 coding DNA: TGTGCCAGCAGTTACGTGGGGGCGAACACTGAAGCTTTCTTT.

This clonotype came up a few times. The chain has TRBV7-9 and TRBJ2-1, with unresolved D. Trimming removed 6 bases from V and 7 bases from J, with 19 bases in between. Germline values: CDR1 SEHNR, CDR2 FQNEAQ (reference sequence). The length of the CDR3 is 15 residues. The CDR3, as DNA: TGTGCCAGCAGTAAAATAATGGACGACCGTAATGAGCAGTTCTTC. Amino acids: CASSKIMDDRNEQFF.

The chain links TRBV20-1 to TRBJ2-3; D gene ambiguous. This CDR3 is 13 amino acids long. Germline assignment: CDR1 DFQATT and CDR2 SNEGSKA (reference sequence). V was pared by 3 bases and J by 0 bases, with 7 bases between. CDR3 coding DNA: TGCAGTGCTAGCTCTCCCAGCACAGATACGCAGTATTTT. It specifies CSASSPSTDTQYF.

This chain connects TRBV12-3 or TRBV12-4 to TRBJ2-7; 11 positions match TRBD2. J gave up 4 bases and V 7 bases, and 12 bases lay outside the gene matches. This CDR3 contains 16 residues. CDR3 sequence: CASNSEGLAAGYEQYF. The CDR3 DNA reads as TGTGCCAGCAATAGTGAGGGACTAGCGGCTGGGTACGAGCAGTACTTC.

The genes are TRBV7-9 and TRBJ1-2; 9 bases agree with TRBD1. V was pared by 4 bases and J by 7 bases, with 10 bases of the junction left unmatched. The CDR3 is 15 residues long. Germline assignment: CDR1 SEHNR and CDR2 FQNEAQ (reference sequence). The CDR3 is CASSSVTGGKVGYTF. The CDR3 DNA follows: TGTGCCAGCAGCTCTGTCACAGGGGGCAAGGTTGGCTACACCTTC.

This chain connects TRBV20-1 to TRBJ2-3; 9 nucleotides agree with TRBD1. The V segment lost 5 bases and the J segment 2 bases; nucleotides outside the gene matches: 5. This CDR3 is 14 amino acids long. Per germline, CDR1 DFQATT and CDR2 SNEGSKA (reference sequence). The CDR3 region is CSARTGDDTDTQYF. The CDR3 DNA sequence: TGCAGTGCTCGGACAGGGGACGACACAGATACGCAGTATTTT.

This clonotype was picked up many times. J is TRBJ2-1 and V is TRBV2; D not certain. CDR1 is SNHLY and CDR2 is FYNNEI in the germline V gene. The CDR3 runs to 15 residues. V lost 4 bases and J 1 base, leaving 11 bases between the germline ends. The CDR3 coding sequence is TGTGCCAGCAGTGGGCAGACCGTATCCTACAATGAGCAGTTCTTC. Encoded protein: CASSGQTVSYNEQFF.

This clonotype was seen a few times. The chain combines TRBV7-9 with TRBJ2-5; D is tentatively TRBD1 or TRBD2 (6 bases each). The CDR3 has 14 amino acids. Germline values: CDR1 SEHNR, CDR2 FQNEAQ (reference sequence). V was shortened by 5 bases and J by 4 bases, with 14 bases between the two germline ends. The CDR3 here is CASSRYGGRETQYF. The CDR3 DNA sequence: TGTGCCAGCAGCCGGTACGGGGGCCGAGAGACCCAGTACTTC.

This clonotype has ten or more counts. This chain uses TRBV10-3 with TRBJ1-5, with D uncertain. Germline V gives CDR1 ENHRY, CDR2 SYGVKD. The CDR3 loop spans 14 amino acids. Trimming removed 10 bases at V and 2 bases at J, with 15 bases between. The CDR3 reads CATTSGVGNQPQHF. CDR3 DNA sequence: TGTGCCACCACCTCCGGGGTCGGCAATCAGCCCCAGCATTTT.

The chain couples TRBV5-1 to TRBJ2-3; D is unresolved. Per the germline V gene, CDR1 is SGHRS and CDR2 is YFSETQ. This CDR3 region has 15 residues. V was cut by 3 bases and J by 0 bases, with 11 bases left in between. The CDR3 nucleotides read TGCGCCAGCAGCTCGACTGGCCTTAGCACAGATACGCAGTATTTT. Its translation is CASSSTGLSTDTQYF.

The J gene is TRBJ1-2, the V gene TRBV20-1; maybe TRBD1 (6 bases). Trimming stripped 5 bases from V and 8 bases from J, with 18 bases between. CDR3 length: 13 amino acids. Germline V gene data show CDR1 as DFQATT and CDR2 as SNEGSKA (reference sequence). The CDR3 nucleotides are TGCAGTGCTCTAATAGGACAGAACGGAGGCTACACCTTC. Translated, it gives CSALIGQNGGYTF.

V gene TRBV7-9 combines with J gene TRBJ2-5, with D possibly TRBD1 on 5 matching bases. CDR1 and CDR2 from the germline V gene are SEHNR and FQNEAQ (reference sequence). The V gene lost 2 bases and the J gene lost 0 bases, with 13 bases spanning the gap. The CDR3 extends over 16 amino acids. CDR3 sequence reads: CASSLQAGPHQETQYF. The DNA for the CDR3 is TGTGCCAGCAGCTTACAAGCAGGGCCCCACCAAGAGACCCAGTACTTC. Full variable domain (rest looked up from reference TRBV7-9 and TRBJ2-5): DTGVSQNPRHKITKRGQNVTFRCDPISEHNRLYWYRQTLGQGPEFLTYFQNEAQLEKSRLLSDRFSAERPKGSFSTLEIQRTEQGDSAMYLCASSLQAGPHQETQYFGPGTRLLVL.

V and J are TRBV4-1 and TRBJ1-1, with D uncertain. Germline V gene data show CDR1 as MGHRA and CDR2 as YSYEKL. V lost 1 base to trimming and J lost 4 bases, with 4 bases between them. This CDR3 region has 12 residues. The CDR3 reads CASSQVSTEAFF. Written as DNA, the CDR3 is TGCGCCAGCAGCCAAGTAAGCACTGAAGCTTTCTTT.

The V call is TRBV6-5, the J call TRBJ2-3; TRBD2 aligns across 9 bases. Trimming took 0 bases from V and 6 from J; bases not matched to a gene: 4. This CDR3 has 15 amino acids. Germline CDR1 reads MNHEY; CDR2 reads SVGAGI. The CDR3 sequence: CASSYSAGLADTQYF. For the CDR3, the DNA is TGTGCCAGCAGTTACTCGGCTGGACTAGCGGATACGCAGTATTTT.

V gene TRBV15 combines with J gene TRBJ1-5; the D is unclear. CDR1 is LNHNV and CDR2 is YYDKDF in the germline V gene (reference sequence). The V end lost 3 bases, the J end lost 9 bases, and 18 bases lay between the germline ends. This CDR3 has 15 amino acids. The CDR3 DNA follows: TGTGCCACCAGCAGGGATCGCCAGTCGAGATGGCCCCAGCATTTT. Translation: CATSRDRQSRWPQHF.